Each of the 31 T cell receptor beta chains below was sequenced from the same sample in a study of technical replicates of blood from a few donors. TCRdb keeps only in-frame clones here, not all; method: immunoSEQ multiplex PCR. Among about 16,000 clones listed, about 87% were seen once. Specimen: PBMCs. These receptors originate from a human donor in good health.

This chain joins TRBV19 and TRBJ2-1; 7 bases fit TRBD2. The CDR3 consists of 14 residues. J was trimmed by 5 bases and V by 7 bases; bases with no gene match: 8. Germline V gene sequence: CDR1 LNHDA, CDR2 SQIVND (reference sequence). Here the CDR3 reads CASNGGRAHNEQFF. The CDR3 bases are TGTGCCAGTAATGGCGGGAGAGCTCACAATGAGCAGTTCTTC.

J is TRBJ2-7 and V is TRBV7-6; possible D gene TRBD1, 6 bases. From germline, CDR1 is SGHVS and CDR2 FNYEAQ. The CDR3 has 12 residues. The V end was cut by 5 bases, the J end by 6 bases, with 11 bases between. CDR3 loop: CASSLTGLEQYF. CDR3 DNA sequence: TGTGCCAGCAGCCTCACAGGGCTCGAGCAGTACTTC.

V is TRBV7-2 and J is TRBJ2-7, with 8 bases matching TRBD1. The CDR3 covers 13 residues. Per germline, CDR1 SGHTA and CDR2 FQGNSA. Unmatched junction bases numbered 1, after V lost 5 bases and J lost 1 base. CDR3 sequence: CASSGQGSYEQYF. In DNA form, the CDR3 reads TGTGCCAGCAGCGGACAGGGATCCTACGAGCAGTACTTC.

This chain joins TRBV21-1 and TRBJ2-2; the table's TRBD2 call for D was not verified on the DNA. TRBV21-1 is classified as a pseudogene. This CDR3 is built from 14 residues. CDR3 residues: CASRLAEDTGELFF. For the CDR3, the DNA is TGTGCCAGCAGGCTAGCGGAGGACACCGGGGAGCTGTTTTTT.

The genes are TRBV19 and TRBJ2-7; D not resolved. Germline CDR1 reads LNHDA; CDR2 reads SQIVND (reference sequence). There are 14 residues in the CDR3. Trimming stripped 3 bases from V and 5 bases from J, with 14 bases between. For the CDR3, the DNA is TGTGCCAGTAGTATCTACACTATCCGGGACGAGCAGTACTTC. Protein product: CASSIYTIRDEQYF.

This chain joins TRBV6-5 and TRBJ2-7; 7 nucleotides line up with TRBD2. Germline CDR1 and CDR2: MNHEY and SVGAGI. The CDR3 consists of 12 residues. Trimming removed 5 bases from V and 11 bases from J; junction bases left unmatched: 9. The CDR3 spells CASSDPRGGEYF. In nucleotides, the CDR3 is TGTGCCAGCAGTGACCCCCGCGGGGGTGAGTACTTC.

This clone showed up just a few times. The rearrangement uses TRBV7-9 and TRBJ2-7, with 7 bases identical to TRBD2. The CDR3 totals 17 residues. In germline, CDR1 is SEHNR, CDR2 FQNEAQ (reference sequence). V shed 1 base, J shed 4 bases, and the junction held 13 bases outside the gene matches. The CDR3 DNA follows: TGTGCCAGCAGCTTAGGGACATCGAGGGAGGGCCTATACGAGCAGTACTTC. Translation: CASSLGTSREGLYEQYF.

The V and J genes are TRBV2 and TRBJ2-5; 8 bases align to TRBD2. CDR1 SNHLY and CDR2 FYNNEI come from the germline V gene. Unmatched junction bases numbered 8, after V lost 1 base and J lost 1 base. The CDR3 is 17 amino acids. The CDR3 loop is CASSEVELAASQETQYF. Here the CDR3 DNA reads TGTGCCAGCAGTGAAGTGGAACTAGCGGCCTCCCAAGAGACCCAGTACTTC.

The J gene is TRBJ1-2, the V gene TRBV5-6, with 12 bases matching TRBD1. From germline, CDR1 is SGHDT and CDR2 YYEEEE. V gave up 6 bases and J gave up 8 bases; unmatched junction bases: 17. CDR3 length: 17 residues. The DNA of the CDR3 is TGTGCCAGCATCTCACTGGGACAGGGGGCACGATTAGGAGGCTACACCTTC. Its protein product is CASISLGQGARLGGYTF. The full variable domain, in which reference TRBV5-6 and TRBJ1-2 provide the parts outside the CDR3, is DAGVTQSPTHLIKTRGQQVTLRCSPKSGHDTVSWYQQALGQGPQFIFQYYEEEERQRGNFPDRFSGHQFPNYSSELNVNALLLGDSALYLCASISLGQGARLGGYTFGSGTRLTVV.

This sequence joins TRBV11-1 and TRBJ2-7, with TRBD2 as a possible D gene (7 bases). This CDR3 is built from 16 residues. Trimming left V 5 bases short and J 0 bases short, with 17 bases between. Looked up from germline, CDR1 is SGHAT and CDR2 is FQDESV (reference sequence). CDR3 region: CASSALAGANSYEQYF. CDR3 DNA sequence: TGTGCCAGCAGCGCACTGGCGGGGGCGAACTCCTACGAGCAGTACTTC.

The rearrangement uses TRBV7-9 and TRBJ1-1; 8 nucleotides line up with TRBD1. Germline CDR1 reads SEHNR; CDR2 reads FQNEAQ (reference sequence). This CDR3 spans 13 amino acids. V dropped 5 bases and J dropped 5; count of bases not matched to a gene: 4. This CDR3 is CASSPWDRTEAFF. The CDR3 DNA reads TGTGCCAGCAGCCCCTGGGACAGGACTGAAGCTTTCTTT.

The chain employs TRBV28 and TRBJ2-5; 7 nucleotides align to TRBD1. This CDR3 region has 12 residues. CDR1 and CDR2 (germline): MDHEN, SYDVKM. The V gene end was trimmed by 6 bases and the J gene end by 4 bases; junction bases not matched to a gene: 2. The CDR3 DNA sequence: TGTGCCAGCAGCTCAGGGGGAGAGACCCAGTACTTC. Amino acid sequence: CASSSGGETQYF.

This clone was seen a few times. V gene TRBV18 combines with J gene TRBJ1-1, with a weak D call TRBD1 (5 bases). CDR3 length: 14 amino acids. The ends were cut back, 3 bases at V and 3 bases at J, with 11 bases in the middle. Germline CDR1 and CDR2: KGHSH and LQKENI. CDR3 bases: TGTGCCAGCTCACCCGGGGGAGCCGACACTGAAGCTTTCTTT. Protein sequence: CASSPGGADTEAFF. The full variable domain, with the rest looked up from reference TRBV18 and TRBJ1-1, is NAGVMQNPRHLVRRRGQEARLRCSPMKGHSHVYWYRQLPEEGLKFMVYLQKENIIDESGMPKERFSAEFPKEGPSILRIQQVVRGDSAAYFCASSPGGADTEAFFGQGTRLTVV.

This sequence joins TRBV2 and TRBJ1-5, with D hard to call. V was trimmed by 2 bases and J by 4 bases, leaving 15 bases between them. Germline values: CDR1 SNHLY, CDR2 FYNNEI. The length of the CDR3 is 16 residues. In DNA form, the CDR3 reads TGTGCCAGCAGTGAAAGGAGGCTACCGGGTAATCAGCCCCAGCATTTT. This gives the protein CASSERRLPGNQPQHF.

The genes are TRBV18 and TRBJ2-7, with 7 bases that match TRBD1. The CDR3 runs to 15 residues. Germline V lookup: CDR1 KGHSH, CDR2 LQKENI. With V trimmed by 1 base and J by 1 base, 4 bases remained unmatched. CDR3 in DNA: TGTGCCAGCTCACCACGAACAGGGGCTTCCTACGAGCAGTACTTC. This sequence encodes CASSPRTGASYEQYF.

This chain connects TRBV6-6 to TRBJ1-2, with TRBD1 as a possible D gene (5 bases). Trimming shortened V by 5 bases and J by 0 bases, and 10 bases separated the two germline ends. The V gene's germline CDR1 is MNHNY and CDR2 SVGAGI (reference sequence). This CDR3 is built from 14 residues. The CDR3 here is CASSQGTSNYGYTF. Here the CDR3 DNA reads TGTGCCAGCAGTCAGGGAACCTCTAACTATGGCTACACCTTC.

The J gene is TRBJ1-1, the V gene TRBV30, with TRBD1 identical over 11 bases. Germline assignment: CDR1 GTSNPN and CDR2 SVGIG (reference sequence). The CDR3 has 14 residues. The trim removed 0 bases at V and 4 bases at J, leaving 1 base unmatched. The CDR3 DNA follows: TGTGCCTGGAGTGTAGGGACAGGGGGCACTGAAGCTTTCTTT. This codes for CAWSVGTGGTEAFF.

The rearrangement joins TRBV19 to TRBJ2-7; TRBD2 might be the D (6 bases). Looked up from germline, CDR1 is LNHDA and CDR2 is SQIVND (reference sequence). The V gene lost 1 base and the J gene lost 1 base, with 8 bases spanning the gap. The CDR3 spans 14 residues. The CDR3 DNA reads TGTGCCAGTAGTATAGCGGAGGGGTCCTACGAGCAGTACTTC. This translates into CASSIAEGSYEQYF.

This rearrangement joins TRBV7-9 to TRBJ2-5; no clear D. The germline CDR1 and CDR2 sequences are SEHNR and FQNEAQ (reference sequence). This CDR3 spans 14 amino acids. Trimming stripped 4 bases from V and 4 bases from J, with 13 bases between. CDR3 amino acids: CASSSPGLSETQYF. The CDR3 bases are TGTGCCAGCAGCTCCCCCGGGTTGTCAGAGACCCAGTACTTC.

This chain links TRBV6-4 with TRBJ2-3, with 8 bases lining up with TRBD1. This CDR3 comprises 14 residues. Trimming took 7 bases from V and 2 from J; bases not matched to a gene: 5. Germline CDR1 and CDR2: MRHNA and SNTAGT. CDR3 protein: CASTPGQDTDTQYF. Written as DNA, the CDR3 is TGTGCCAGCACACCGGGACAGGACACAGATACGCAGTATTTT.

The rearrangement uses TRBV2 and TRBJ1-5; the D gene is possibly TRBD1 (6 bases). Germline lookup yields CDR1 SNHLY and CDR2 FYNNEI. Trimming cost V 1 base and J 1 base, with 8 bases left between them. The CDR3 has 15 residues. The CDR3 spells CASSEEGGSNQPQHF. For the CDR3, the DNA is TGTGCCAGCAGTGAAGAAGGGGGAAGCAATCAGCCCCAGCATTTT.

This clone turned up a few times. The chain recombines TRBV10-2 with TRBJ2-7; 9 bases map to TRBD2. CDR3 length: 13 residues. V lost 7 bases and J lost 6; bases outside the gene matches: 7. Germline CDR1 WSHSY, CDR2 SAAADI. The CDR3 loop is CASIKAGGIEQYF. The CDR3 DNA follows: TGCGCCAGCATCAAAGCGGGGGGAATCGAGCAGTACTTC.

V usage is TRBV5-4 and J usage is TRBJ1-2; 7 positions agree with TRBD1. The V and J ends lost 2 bases and 3 bases, in that order; junction bases with no gene match: 4. Germline CDR1 is SGHNT and CDR2 is YYREEE (reference sequence). The CDR3 runs 14 residues. CDR3 residues: CASSFPGQHYGYTF. The CDR3 DNA is TGTGCCAGCAGCTTTCCGGGACAGCACTATGGCTACACCTTC.

This chain links TRBV27 with TRBJ2-1, with D unclear. This CDR3 comprises 15 residues. The germline CDR1 and CDR2 sequences are MNHEY and SMNVEV (reference sequence). V was shortened by 2 bases and J by 3 bases, with 11 bases between the two germline ends. The CDR3 nucleotides read TGTGCCAGCAGTTTACTCGGGTCTTACTACAATGAGCAGTTCTTC. Translation gives CASSLLGSYYNEQFF.

This chain connects TRBV11-2 to TRBJ2-7; 10 positions agree with TRBD2. Trimming at V came to 5 bases and at J to 0 bases, leaving 7 bases not matched to a gene. This CDR3 contains 16 residues. Germline CDR1 is SGHAT and CDR2 is FQNNGV. The CDR3 loop reads CASSDPGTSASYEQYF. CDR3 DNA: TGTGCCAGCAGCGACCCCGGGACTAGCGCCTCCTACGAGCAGTACTTC.

CDR3 sequence: CASMPGLAGGPEQFF. The CDR3 DNA sequence: TGTGCCAGCATGCCCGGACTAGCGGGAGGGCCTGAGCAGTTCTTC. This rearrangement joins TRBV6-1 to TRBJ2-1, with 15 positions matching TRBD2. V trimming: 7 bases; J trimming: 9 bases; junction bases outside the gene matches: 7. CDR1 and CDR2 from the germline V gene are MNHNS and SASEGT. This CDR3 contains 15 residues.

This clone was observed once. V gene TRBV11-2 combines with J gene TRBJ2-1; 14 positions agree with TRBD2. Looked up from germline, CDR1 is SGHAT and CDR2 is FQNNGV. This CDR3 is built from 15 residues. Trimming took 5 bases from V and 7 from J; bases not matched to a gene: 4. CDR3 bases: TGTGCCAGCAGCCAGGGACTAGCGGGAGATAATGAGCAGTTCTTC. It yields the protein CASSQGLAGDNEQFF.

This chain connects TRBV19 to TRBJ1-1, with TRBD1 identical over 8 bases. The trim removed 4 bases at V and 1 base at J, leaving 2 bases unmatched. The CDR3 spans 14 residues. Per the germline V gene, CDR1 is LNHDA and CDR2 is SQIVND (reference sequence). The CDR3 reads CASSTGTGNTEAFF. In nucleotides, the CDR3 is TGTGCCAGTAGTACCGGGACAGGGAACACTGAAGCTTTCTTT.

This chain joins TRBV30 and TRBJ2-7, with D tentatively TRBD2 (6 bases). There are 13 residues in the CDR3. V was pared by 8 bases and J by 2 bases, with 16 bases between. CDR1 and CDR2 (germline): GTSNPN, SVGIG (reference sequence). The CDR3 region has the DNA TGTGCCATCTACCGGCGCGGGGCCTACGAGCAGTACTTC. Translating gives CAIYRRGAYEQYF.

J is TRBJ2-2 and V is TRBV28; 9 bases map to TRBD1. Per germline, CDR1 MDHEN and CDR2 SYDVKM. Germline trimming cut 7 bases from V and 4 bases from J; bases unmatched to any gene: 4. The CDR3 runs 14 residues. The CDR3 protein is CASKGQGTTGELFF. The CDR3 DNA sequence: TGTGCCAGCAAAGGACAGGGGACCACCGGGGAGCTGTTTTTT. Using reference TRBV28 and TRBJ2-2 for the parts outside the CDR3, the full variable domain is DVKVTQSSRYLVKRTGEKVFLECVQDMDHENMFWYRQDPGLGLRLIYFSYDVKMKEKGDIPEGYSVSREKKERFSLILESASTNQTSMYLCASKGQGTTGELFFGEGSRLTVL.

The chain recombines TRBV28 with TRBJ2-1; 9 bases map to TRBD2. V shed 4 bases and J 3 bases; nucleotides not matched to a gene: 4. Looked up from germline, CDR1 is MDHEN and CDR2 is SYDVKM. This CDR3 has 15 residues. CDR3 sequence: CASSSLSGSYNEQFF. CDR3 DNA: TGTGCCAGCAGTTCCCTTAGCGGGAGCTACAATGAGCAGTTCTTC.